This TCR beta chain originates from a study of type 1 regulatory T cells. Comments on this clonotype: Antigen unknown.

T-allo10 cells from the graft donor were described as anergic, host-alloantigen-specific, and alloantigen-specific suppressors. TCRdb fed the reads into MiXCR, producing one record per CDR3 protein. The sample records fewer than 70,000 distinct CDR3 sequences, around 60% being singletons. This receptor was obtained from a human donor in good health. Sequenced sample: cultured T cells, either the whole culture or a sorted T cell fraction (not recorded which). The subset is: Tr1-enriched cell product generated in vitro against host alloantigens.

The CDR3 loop reads CASSSRLAGSYNEQFF. CDR3 bases: TGTGCCAGCAGCTCGAGACTAGCTGGGTCCTACAATGAGCAGTTCTTC. V is TRBV7-6 and J is TRBJ2-1; 7 bases fit TRBD2. Germline values: CDR1 SGHVS, CDR2 FNYEAQ. V was clipped by 4 bases and J by 1 base; unmatched bases: 7. This CDR3 region has 16 residues. The variable domain in full, completed from reference TRBV7-6 and TRBJ2-1, reads GAGVSQSPRYKVTKRGQDVALRCDPISGHVSLYWYRQALGQGPEFLTYFNYEAQQDKSGLPNDRFSAERPEGSISTLTIQRTEQRDSAMYRCASSSRLAGSYNEQFFGPGTRLTVL.